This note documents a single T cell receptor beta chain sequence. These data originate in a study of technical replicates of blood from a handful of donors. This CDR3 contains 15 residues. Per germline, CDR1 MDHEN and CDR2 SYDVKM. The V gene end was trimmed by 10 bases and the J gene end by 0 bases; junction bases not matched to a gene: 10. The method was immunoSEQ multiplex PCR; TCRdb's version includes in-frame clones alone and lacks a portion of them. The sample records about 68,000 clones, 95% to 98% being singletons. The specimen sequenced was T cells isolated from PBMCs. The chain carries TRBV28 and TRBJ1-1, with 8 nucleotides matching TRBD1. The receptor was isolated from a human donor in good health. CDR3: CATTGATGVNTEAFF. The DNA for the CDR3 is TGTGCCACCACAGGGGCGACAGGGGTGAACACTGAAGCTTTCTTT.